The 4 T cell receptor beta chains presented below share a single source sample, sequenced in a study of graft-versus-host responses after intestinal transplantation. These receptors' targets are unknown. TCRdb keeps only in-frame clones here, not all; method: immunoSEQ multiplex PCR. The sample shows under 85,000 clones, 90% of them seen only once. The sequences come from unstimulated CD8+ T cells sorted from spleen or lymph node cells, collected before intestinal transplant. Every receptor here comes from a human donor who received an intestinal transplant.

This clone was seen once. The chain is built from TRBV9 and TRBJ2-1; 7 nucleotides align to TRBD2. The CDR3 is made up of 15 amino acids. V trimming: 4 bases; J trimming: 2 bases; junction bases outside the gene matches: 6. CDR1 and CDR2 (germline): SGDLS, YYNGEE. CDR3 residues: CASSPAGLPYNEQFF. The CDR3 region has the DNA TGTGCCAGCAGCCCAGCGGGGCTTCCCTACAATGAGCAGTTCTTC.

The chain employs TRBV6-5 and TRBJ1-1; perhaps TRBD1 as D (5 bases). The CDR3 has 13 amino acids. CDR1 is MNHEY, CDR2 SVGAGI, per germline. V lost 7 bases to trimming and J lost 7 bases, with 16 bases between them. Here the CDR3 reads CASNPPGGIEAFF. The DNA of the CDR3 is TGTGCCAGCAATCCTCCCGGGGGGATTGAAGCTTTCTTT.

The V and J genes are TRBV5-6 and TRBJ1-5; 8 bases line up with TRBD1. Losses at the gene ends were 4 bases for V and 10 bases for J; bases not matched to a gene: 7. The CDR3 length is 13 residues. Germline V gene data show CDR1 as SGHDT and CDR2 as YYEEEE. DNA of the CDR3: TGTGCCAGCAGCCCGGGGACAGGCCAACCCCAGCATTTT. Translating gives CASSPGTGQPQHF. Combining the CDR3 with reference TRBV5-6 and TRBJ1-5 gives the whole variable domain DAGVTQSPTHLIKTRGQQVTLRCSPKSGHDTVSWYQQALGQGPQFIFQYYEEEERQRGNFPDRFSGHQFPNYSSELNVNALLLGDSALYLCASSPGTGQPQHFGDGTRLSIL.

The V and J genes are TRBV6-5 and TRBJ1-1, with D perhaps matching TRBD1 (5 bases). Trimming took off 8 bases at V and 0 bases at J, with 10 bases between the two ends. CDR3 length equals 13 residues. The germline V gene has CDR1 MNHEY and CDR2 SVGAGI. CDR3 in amino acids: CASGRGVNTEAFF. The DNA for the CDR3 is TGTGCCAGCGGGCGGGGGGTGAACACTGAAGCTTTCTTT.